The 21 T cell receptor beta chains below all came from one sample that was sequenced in a study of control samples from healthy donors and cancer patients. TCRdb's table, derived via immunoSEQ multiplex PCR, lists solely in-frame clones and lacks some. This table holds about 25,000 clones, roughly 85% found once. Material for sequencing was PBMCs. These receptors all come from a woman in her sixties with head and neck cancer.

This clone turned up a few times. The chain uses TRBV4-3 and TRBJ2-1; 9 bases match TRBD2. Trimming cost V 2 bases and J 6 bases; bases outside gene matches: 5. The CDR3 sequence is 15 residues long. CDR1 is LGHNA, CDR2 YSLEER, per germline. In DNA form, the CDR3 reads TGCGCCAGCAGCCAACCGGGACTAGCAGGCAATGAGCAGTTCTTC. Its protein product is CASSQPGLAGNEQFF.

CDR3 region: CASISIRGEKLFF. CDR3 coding DNA: TGTGCCAGCATTTCCATACGAGGGGAAAAACTGTTTTTT. This chain links TRBV2 with TRBJ1-4, with unresolved D. CDR1 and CDR2 from the germline V gene are SNHLY and FYNNEI. CDR3 length equals 13 residues. Trimming took off 7 bases at V and 8 bases at J, with 14 bases between the two ends.

The rearrangement links TRBV7-3 to TRBJ2-5; weak D call: TRBD1 (6 bases). The length of the CDR3 is 13 residues. V was cut by 5 bases and J by 5 bases, with 12 bases left in between. Germline CDR1 reads SGHTA; CDR2 reads FQGTGA. The CDR3 reads CASSPGQTETQYF. The CDR3 DNA sequence: TGTGCCAGCAGCCCTGGACAGACCGAGACCCAGTACTTC. Filled out from reference TRBV7-3 and TRBJ2-5, the complete variable domain reads GAGVSQTPSNKVTEKGKYVELRCDPISGHTALYWYRQSLGQGPEFLIYFQGTGAADDSGLPNDRFFAVRPEGSVSTLKIQRTERGDSAVYLCASSPGQTETQYFGPGTRLLVL.

This clone was found once. The rearrangement links TRBV10-3 to TRBJ1-1; 9 bases are a match to TRBD1. The CDR3 length is 13 residues. CDR1 ENHRY and CDR2 SYGVKD come from the germline V gene. Trimming at V came to 7 bases and at J to 8 bases, leaving 8 bases not matched to a gene. CDR3 residues: CAIIPTGGAEAFF. DNA of the CDR3: TGTGCCATCATTCCAACAGGGGGCGCGGAAGCTTTCTTT.

The chain carries TRBV6-6 and TRBJ1-1, with 8 bases lining up with TRBD1. From germline, CDR1 is MNHNY and CDR2 SVGAGI (reference sequence). The junction had 5 bases not matched to a gene; V was cut back by 6 bases and J by 2 bases. This CDR3 contains 14 residues. The CDR3 loop is CASSPTGANTEAFF. In DNA form, the CDR3 reads TGTGCCAGCAGCCCGACAGGGGCTAACACTGAAGCTTTCTTT.

The chain recombines TRBV3-1 (or the pseudogene TRBV3-2) with TRBJ1-3; D might be TRBD1 (6 bases). Trimming shortened V by 0 bases and J by 0 bases, and 9 bases separated the two germline ends. Germline V CDR1 and CDR2: LGHDT, YNNKEL (reference sequence). This CDR3 comprises 16 residues. DNA for the CDR3: TGTGCCAGCAGCCAAGAAAGGGGGTTCTCTGGAAACACCATATATTTT. Its protein is CASSQERGFSGNTIYF.

The chain recombines TRBV5-5 with TRBJ1-5, with a weak D call TRBD1 (6 bases). The CDR3 spans 14 residues. V lost 3 bases and J lost 3, with 10 bases in between. Germline V gene data show CDR1 as SGHKS and CDR2 as YYEKEE (reference sequence). The CDR3 sequence is CASSSRDNNQPQHF. The CDR3 coding sequence is TGTGCCAGCAGCTCCCGGGACAACAATCAGCCCCAGCATTTT. Full variable domain (remainder filled in from reference TRBV5-5 and TRBJ1-5): DAGVTQSPTHLIKTRGQQVTLRCSPISGHKSVSWYQQVLGQGPQFIFQYYEKEERGRGNFPDRFSARQFPNYSSELNVNALLLGDSALYLCASSSRDNNQPQHFGDGTRLSIL.

V is TRBV28 and J is TRBJ2-2; D may be TRBD2 (5 bases). Germline values: CDR1 MDHEN, CDR2 SYDVKM. V was pared by 10 bases and J by 2 bases, with 11 bases between. The length of the CDR3 is 13 residues. Here the CDR3 reads CATATGNTGELFF. The DNA for the CDR3 is TGTGCCACGGCGACGGGAAACACCGGGGAGCTGTTTTTT.

This chain links TRBV5-1 with TRBJ2-3, with 7 bases fitting TRBD2. The ends lost 7 bases at V and 4 bases at J; junction bases unmatched: 18. Germline CDR1 is SGHRS and CDR2 is YFSETQ. The CDR3 spans 17 residues. The CDR3 loop reads CASGADFEREMADTQYF. The CDR3 DNA reads as TGCGCCAGCGGCGCTGATTTTGAGCGGGAAATGGCAGATACGCAGTATTTT.

This clone has just a few counts. The rearrangement links TRBV29-1 to TRBJ1-1; no clear D gene. CDR1 and CDR2 (germline): SQVTM, ANQGSEA. The V gene lost 6 bases and the J gene lost 2 bases, with 13 bases spanning the gap. CDR3 size: 13 residues. CDR3 protein: CSVPADDNTEAFF. CDR3 nucleotides: TGCAGCGTCCCCGCGGACGATAACACTGAAGCTTTCTTT.

On this clone: This CDR3 fails to terminate in the conserved phenylalanine or tryptophan, so it likely reflects a read error. The chain uses TRBV14 and TRBJ1-1; D gene ambiguous. Germline lookup yields CDR1 SGHDN and CDR2 FVKESK. The CDR3 covers 14 residues. With 1 base removed from V and 2 bases from J, the gap between germline ends came to 8 bases. The CDR3 coding sequence is TGTGCCAGCAGCCAAGCCCCAGAAAACACTGAAGCTTTCCTT. Translation: CASSQAPENTEAFL.

The chain is built from TRBV5-8 and TRBJ2-3; 7 bases are shared with TRBD2. CDR1 and CDR2 from the germline V gene are SGHTS and YDEGEE. This CDR3 has 13 residues. V gave up 5 bases and J gave up 5 bases; unmatched junction bases: 5. The CDR3, as DNA: TGTGCCAGCAGGGGTGGCGGGGGAGATACGCAGTATTTT. It codes for CASRGGGGDTQYF.

The chain carries TRBV5-1 and TRBJ1-1, with D unclear. The CDR3 length is 12 residues. Germline V gene data show CDR1 as SGHRS and CDR2 as YFSETQ. Trimming took 0 bases from V and 7 from J, leaving 7 bases between them. The DNA of the CDR3 is TGCGCCAGCAGCTTGGTGCACGGTGAAGCTTTCTTT. Protein: CASSLVHGEAFF. Combining the CDR3 with reference TRBV5-1 and TRBJ1-1 gives the whole variable domain KAGVTQTPRYLIKTRGQQVTLSCSPISGHRSVSWYQQTPGQGLQFLFEYFSETQRNKGNFPGRFSGRQFSNSRSEMNVSTLELGDSALYLCASSLVHGEAFFGQGTRLTVV.

The chain recombines TRBV7-8 with TRBJ1-1, with 8 nucleotides matching TRBD1. V gave up 5 bases and J gave up 2 bases; unmatched junction bases: 10. Germline V gene lookup returns CDR1 SGHVS and CDR2 FQNEAQ. The CDR3 extends over 16 amino acids. The CDR3 DNA reads TGTGCCAGCAGCCCCCGGACAGGGTACTCTAACACTGAAGCTTTCTTT. The encoded protein is CASSPRTGYSNTEAFF.

This chain uses TRBV5-1 with TRBJ1-2; unclear D gene. V lost 4 bases, J lost 2 bases, and 6 bases lay in between. The CDR3 totals 12 residues. Germline V gene data show CDR1 as SGHRS and CDR2 as YFSETQ. The CDR3 spells CASSEANYGYTF. In DNA, the CDR3 is TGCGCCAGCAGCGAAGCAAACTATGGCTACACCTTC.

V and J are TRBV2 and TRBJ2-1; 8 nucleotides match TRBD2. This CDR3 has 16 residues. Trimming removed 6 bases from V and 0 bases from J; junction bases left unmatched: 7. The V gene's germline CDR1 is SNHLY and CDR2 FYNNEI. In DNA, the CDR3 is TGTGCCAGCAGGGGACTAGGCACTATCTCCTACAATGAGCAGTTCTTC. Translating gives CASRGLGTISYNEQFF.

V is TRBV7-9 and J is TRBJ1-6; D not resolved. The germline V and J ends were trimmed by 0 bases and 4 bases, with 4 bases remaining between them. The germline V gene encodes CDR1 SEHNR and CDR2 FQNEAQ (reference sequence). This CDR3 comprises 14 residues. Here the CDR3 DNA reads TGTGCCAGCAGCTTAGCAGGATATAATTCACCCCTCCACTTT. Amino acids: CASSLAGYNSPLHF.

This clone was picked up one time. The rearrangement links TRBV6-5 to TRBJ1-1, with a tentative D call TRBD1 (6 bases). Germline V lookup: CDR1 MNHEY, CDR2 SVGAGI. V was trimmed by 4 bases and J by 4 bases, leaving 16 bases between them. This CDR3 has 15 residues. DNA for the CDR3: TGTGCCAGCAGTTTTCGACAGACCAGGGGCACTGAAGCTTTCTTT. Its protein is CASSFRQTRGTEAFF.

V gene TRBV30 combines with J gene TRBJ2-1; TRBD1 agrees at 8 bases. The J segment lost 9 bases and the V segment lost 4 bases, leaving 14 bases of the junction unmatched. The CDR3 spans 15 residues. Germline V gives CDR1 GTSNPN, CDR2 SVGIG (reference sequence). CDR3 DNA sequence: TGTGCCTGGAACCGGGACAGGACGCGCGTGGGTGAGCAGTTCTTC. Translated, it gives CAWNRDRTRVGEQFF.

This chain connects TRBV11-2 to TRBJ2-5, with TRBD1 identical over 7 bases. CDR3 length: 17 amino acids. Trimming removed 1 base from V and 2 bases from J; junction bases left unmatched: 10. CDR1 SGHAT and CDR2 FQNNGV come from the germline V gene. The CDR3 DNA follows: TGTGCCAGCAGCTTAGGCCCCTCGACAGGGCGGCAAGAGACCCAGTACTTC. It specifies CASSLGPSTGRQETQYF.

This clone was counted a single time. The gene calls are TRBV5-1 and TRBJ2-6; D ambiguous. Germline loops: CDR1 SGHRS, CDR2 YFSETQ. The CDR3 is made up of 12 amino acids. The germline V and J ends were trimmed by 0 bases and 10 bases, with 5 bases remaining between them. CDR3: CASSLDGNVLTF. Written as DNA, the CDR3 is TGCGCCAGCAGCTTGGACGGGAACGTCCTGACTTTC.